Listed below are T cell receptor beta chains from one sample, sequenced in a study of beta chain features in type 1 diabetes. The data were produced by immunoSEQ multiplex PCR, yet TCRdb's version contains in-frame clones alone and is incomplete. The data show about 350,000 clones, around a fifth seen once. Sequencing used naive CD4+ T cells from blood. The source of these receptors is a woman younger than 30 in good health. Each CDR3 is given with its conserved first and last residue. The order of the fields is D gene, J gene, clone size, V gene, CDR3 protein, CDR3 DNA. A D gene is named only where the DNA matches it firmly. Not every row has a clone size; where given, it reads once, few, many or a size class.

NA	TRBJ1-5	few	TRBV29-1	CSVSGGLSNQPQHF	TGCAGCGTTTCCGGGGGGCTTAGCAATCAGCCCCAGCATTTT
NA	TRBJ2-1	once	TRBV11-2	CASSQEGNEQFF	TGTGCCAGCAGCCAGGAGGGAAATGAGCAGTTCTTC
TRBD1	TRBJ2-7	NA	TRBV29-1	CSVEPTSGTGDYEQYF	TGCAGCGTCGAACCTACTTCCGGGACAGGGGACTACGAGCAGTACTTC
NA	TRBJ2-3	NA	TRBV2	CASRGGRMDPLGDTQYF	TGTGCCAGCAGGGGCGGGCGGATGGACCCTCTAGGAGATACGCAGTATTTT
NA	TRBJ2-1	NA	TRBV11-2	CASSLAPYWEQFF	TGTGCCAGCAGCTTAGCCCCCTATTGGGAGCAGTTCTTC
NA	TRBJ1-2	few	TRBV5-4	CASSSDQGTGYTF	TGTGCCAGCAGCTCAGACCAGGGGACTGGCTACACCTTC
NA	TRBJ2-5	NA	TRBV4-2	CASSQVVGRLGETQYF	TGTGCCAGCAGCCAAGTAGTGGGGAGACTCGGAGAGACCCAGTACTTC
TRBD2	TRBJ2-1	few	TRBV2	CASIGLSGTNEQFF	TGTGCCAGCATAGGGCTGAGCGGGACGAATGAGCAGTTCTTC
TRBD2	TRBJ2-5	few	TRBV6-5	CASSSSGIIATQYF	TGTGCCAGCAGTTCTAGCGGGATAATTGCGACCCAGTACTTC
TRBD1	TRBJ2-1	few	TRBV7-9	CASSFGQGAYEQFF	TGTGCCAGCAGCTTTGGACAGGGGGCTTATGAGCAGTTCTTC
TRBD1	TRBJ2-2	NA	TRBV9	CASSERQGAIAGELFF	TGTGCCAGCAGCGAGAGGCAGGGGGCGATAGCCGGGGAGCTGTTTTTT
NA	TRBJ2-3	NA	TRBV14	CASSQGPLDTQYF	TGTGCCAGCAGCCAAGGTCCTCTGGATACGCAGTATTTT
TRBD2	TRBJ2-3	NA	TRBV23-1	CASTTGTSRTDTQYF	TGCGCCAGCACGACCGGGACTAGCCGCACAGATACGCAGTATTTT
TRBD2	TRBJ2-7	few	TRBV11-2	CASSPGLAVFYEQYF	TGTGCCAGCAGCCCGGGACTAGCGGTATTCTACGAGCAGTACTTC
TRBD2	TRBJ2-1	NA	TRBV4-1	CASSSGTSGRSSYNEQFF	TGCGCCAGCAGCTCCGGGACTAGCGGGAGGAGCTCCTACAATGAGCAGTTCTTC
TRBD1	TRBJ1-2	NA	TRBV15	CATSRDGTAVGYTF	TGTGCCACCAGCAGAGATGGGACAGCCGTAGGCTACACCTTC
NA	TRBJ1-5	NA	TRBV7-2	CASSLSRGSNQPQHF	TGTGCCAGCAGCTTAAGCAGGGGCAGCAATCAGCCCCAGCATTTT
TRBD2	TRBJ2-1	NA	TRBV30	CAWSKAGYNEQFF	TGTGCCTGGAGTAAAGCGGGGTATAATGAGCAGTTCTTC